This TCR beta chain derives from a study of shared clonotypes between healthy human individuals (dated by TCRdb to the early 2020s). A note on the overall study: The cohort included three men and a couple of women between 18 and 49 years of age. For each donor, CD4 naive and CD4 memory were each given three plates, CD8 naive was given two plates, and CD8 memory was given one plate. To estimate repertoire size and how much clonotypes are shared between individuals, the study performed deep sequencing of blood TCR repertoires from a few healthy adults. To increase sequencing depth and limit assay-specific biases, TCR repertoire library preparation and sequencing were carried out by different laboratories using diverse techniques. Per donor, leukapheresis produced somewhere between about 0.8 and 9 billion PBMCs.

Points the paper makes about the study in general: Because the study included only a small number of donors, the genetic and exposure-history diversity represented was limited. Pairwise subsampling indicated that sequencing depth was expected to affect the degree of clonotype sharing among donors. Clonotypes shared by all four sorted-subset donors showed higher generation probabilities than non-shared clonotypes. Sampling was limited to blood, and TCR repertoires in tissue likely differ from TCR repertoires in blood. Even with the large sequencing depth, rarefaction of the sorted-subset datasets indicated that sequencing was incomplete. Across a few donors, roughly 5.4% of naive CD4, roughly 3.8% of naive CD8, 2% to 2.5% of memory CD4, and roughly 0.41% of memory CD8 clonotypes were shared. Naive subsets generally had larger estimated clonotype richness than memory subsets did.

Using the deep immunoSEQ assay, TCR CDR3 regions were amplified from genomic DNA by multiplex PCR. For each cell subset, the extracted genomic DNA was distributed evenly across all wells of several immunoSEQ 96-well plates, and each plate served as one replicate. Each replicate PCR for sorted subsets received approximately 220 ng genomic DNA, equal to tens of thousands of T cell genomes. Purified libraries were quantified with a Qubit 3.0 fluorometer, sized on a Bioanalyzer 2100, and re-quantified with the KAPA Library Quantification kit. Every immunoSEQ 96-well plate was sequenced on a separate single-read 150-cycle Illumina NextSeq 550 flow cell. On the study's bioinformatics: Because only junctional sequences without quality scores were contained in the immunoSEQ output, filtering matching that applied to full-length reads could not be performed. Sequences were annotated with PyIR, a Python wrapper for IgBLAST v1.9, and V/J genes and CDR3 were assigned using IMGT germline references. Reads were removed for weak V/J assignments (E-value above 1e-6), missing CDR3, stop codons, out-of-frame junctions, or ambiguous translated residues. V3J clonotypes were defined as sequences sharing an identical inferred V gene, J gene, and CDR3 amino acid sequence. To compute the percentage overlap between repertoires, the number of shared unique clonotypes was divided by the size of the smaller repertoire. RTK rarefaction, the Chao1 estimator, and Recon v2.1 estimates of unobserved clonotypes were used to assess repertoire richness. Generation probabilities were computed with OLGA for all TCRbeta clonotypes obtained by the gDNA method from a few donors. Here the immuneACCESS table is served through TCRdb, limited to in-frame sequences with V and J called. Missing clones are a known gap in these copies; in checked studies unresolved V genes cover under half, and the rest lacks a known reason. The DNA was the basis for D and trimming; V, J and clone size are from that table. The sample table holds over a million clones, of which under 99% were seen once. Of the sample, approximately 0.45% is held by the ten largest clones.

This clone has only one observation. This clone's antigen is unknown. Base qualities were left out, and no much larger clone turns up one base away. The donors were healthy, HIV-negative adults who had no recently reported acute infections or vaccinations. Only Caucasian adults living in Nashville, Tennessee, USA were represented among the donors. CD4+ T cells were enriched by magnetic negative selection; naive cells were then positively selected on CD45RA, and the negative fraction formed the memory subset. Blood was collected by leukapheresis, and PBMCs were isolated by Ficoll-Histopaque density gradient centrifugation and then cryopreserved in liquid nitrogen vapor phase. Analytical flow cytometry was used to check the purity and quantity of each magnetically sorted T cell population. Genomic DNA was isolated from each sorted fraction and quantified by UV absorbance on a Nanodrop 2000c. The receptor's source is a man aged 25 to 40 in good health. The source material was naive CD4+ T cells sorted from blood. The sample's cell subset or site label, in plain terms: CD45RA+ positively selected.

This receptor carries the CDR3 CASSGTGQQPQHF. The DNA reads TGTGCCAGCAGTGGGACAGGACAGCAGCCCCAGCATTTT. The chain is encoded by TRBV6-1 joined to TRBJ1-5; 7 central bases correspond to TRBD1. The germline V gene gives CDR1 as MNHNS and CDR2 as SASEGT. Trimming takes 4 bases off V and 7 bases off J; junction bases not matched to a gene: 4. Inclusive of the bounding cysteine and phenylalanine, the CDR3 is 13 residues long. Solely the CDR3 DNA is kept, with 39 bases framed from the first base.